This T cell receptor (beta chain) is drawn from a study of STAT5B mutations in CD4+ large granular lymphocyte leukemia. Germline CDR1 and CDR2: SGHRS and YFSETQ. The CDR3 is made up of 14 amino acids. Between the trimmed V and J ends, which lost 0 bases and 5 bases, there was a span of 11 bases. The protocol was immunoSEQ multiplex PCR, while the TCRdb copy is restricted to in-frame clones and leaves out a portion. The sample has approximately 27,000 clones; about 86% are singletons. This clonotype was obtained from a human donor in good health. V is TRBV5-1 and J is TRBJ2-5, with D possibly TRBD1 on 5 matching bases. The specimen sequenced was CD4+ T cells from blood buffy coats. The CDR3 spells CASSLGRPGETQYF. Written as DNA, the CDR3 is TGCGCCAGCAGCTTGGGTAGGCCAGGGGAGACCCAGTACTTC.